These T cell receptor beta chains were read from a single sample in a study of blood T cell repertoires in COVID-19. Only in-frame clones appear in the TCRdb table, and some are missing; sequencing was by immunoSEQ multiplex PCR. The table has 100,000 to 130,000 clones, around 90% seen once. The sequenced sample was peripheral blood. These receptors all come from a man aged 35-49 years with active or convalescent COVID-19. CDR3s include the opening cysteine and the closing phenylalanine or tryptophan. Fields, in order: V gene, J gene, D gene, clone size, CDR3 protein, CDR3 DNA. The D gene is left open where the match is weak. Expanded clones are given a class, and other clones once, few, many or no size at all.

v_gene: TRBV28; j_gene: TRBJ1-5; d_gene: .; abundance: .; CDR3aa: CASSLRGGAVDSNQPQHF; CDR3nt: TGTGCCAGCAGTTTACGTGGTGGGGCGGTGGATAGCAATCAGCCCCAGCATTTT
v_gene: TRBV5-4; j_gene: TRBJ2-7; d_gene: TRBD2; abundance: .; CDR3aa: CASSRLAGEYEQYF; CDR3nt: TGTGCCAGCAGCCGACTAGCGGGGGAGTACGAGCAGTACTTC
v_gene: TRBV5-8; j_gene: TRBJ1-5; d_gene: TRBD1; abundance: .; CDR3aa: CASSLARDRGSNQPQHF; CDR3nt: TGTGCCAGCAGCTTGGCCCGTGACAGGGGAAGTAATCAGCCCCAGCATTTT
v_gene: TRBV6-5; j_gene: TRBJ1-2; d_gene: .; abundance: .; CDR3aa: CASRDRWSRGYTF; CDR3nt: TGTGCCAGCCGCGACAGGTGGTCGAGAGGCTACACCTTC
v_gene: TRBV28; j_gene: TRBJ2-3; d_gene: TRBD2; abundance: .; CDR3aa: CASRGLAGYTDTQYF; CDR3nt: TGTGCCAGCAGGGGACTAGCGGGGTACACAGATACGCAGTATTTT
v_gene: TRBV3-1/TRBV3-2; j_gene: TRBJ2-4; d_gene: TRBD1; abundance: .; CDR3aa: CASSPTLQGALAKNIQYF; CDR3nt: TGTGCCAGCAGCCCCACACTACAGGGGGCTCTAGCCAAAAACATTCAGTACTTC
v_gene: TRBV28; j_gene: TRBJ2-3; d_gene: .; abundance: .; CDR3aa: CASTTYDTQYF; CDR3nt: TGTGCCAGTACCACTTACGATACGCAGTATTTT
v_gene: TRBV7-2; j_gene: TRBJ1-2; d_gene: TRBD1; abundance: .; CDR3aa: CASSSGQGRYGYTF; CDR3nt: TGTGCCAGCAGCTCCGGACAGGGCCGCTATGGCTACACCTTC
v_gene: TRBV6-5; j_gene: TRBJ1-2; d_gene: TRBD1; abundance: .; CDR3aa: CASSRTQGQGYTF; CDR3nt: TGTGCCAGCAGTCGTACTCAGGGACAGGGCTACACCTTC
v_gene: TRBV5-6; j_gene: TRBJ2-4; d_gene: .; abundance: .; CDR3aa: CASSRGTVKNIQYF; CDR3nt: TGTGCCAGCAGCCGGGGGACAGTAAAAAACATTCAGTACTTC
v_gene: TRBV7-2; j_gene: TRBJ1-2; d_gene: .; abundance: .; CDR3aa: CASSPLGGYGYTF; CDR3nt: TGTGCCAGCAGCCCCCTGGGGGGCTATGGCTACACCTTC
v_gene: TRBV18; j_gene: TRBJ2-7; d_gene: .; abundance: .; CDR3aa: CASSQQGGPYEQYF; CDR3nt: TGTGCCAGCTCGCAACAGGGGGGGCCCTACGAGCAGTACTTC
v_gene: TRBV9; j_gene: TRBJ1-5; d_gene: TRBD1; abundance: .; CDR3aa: CASSIGTGAAGNQPQHF; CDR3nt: TGTGCCAGCAGCATCGGGACAGGGGCTGCGGGCAATCAGCCCCAGCATTTT
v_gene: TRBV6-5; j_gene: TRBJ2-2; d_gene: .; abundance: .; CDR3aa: CASSQLAGSTGELFF; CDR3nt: TGTGCCAGCAGTCAACTCGCGGGGAGCACCGGGGAGCTGTTTTTT
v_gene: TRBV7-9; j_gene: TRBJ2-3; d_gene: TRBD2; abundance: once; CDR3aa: CASSPGLAQDTQYF; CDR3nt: TGTGCCAGCAGCCCCGGACTAGCCCAAGATACGCAGTATTTT
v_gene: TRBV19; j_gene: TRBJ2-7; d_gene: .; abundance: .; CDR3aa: CASSLGSGAYEQYF; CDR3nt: TGTGCCAGTAGTCTGGGGTCAGGGGCATACGAGCAGTACTTC
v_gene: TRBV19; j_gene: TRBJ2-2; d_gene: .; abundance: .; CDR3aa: CASNQGLSNTGELFF; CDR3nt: TGTGCCAGTAATCAGGGCCTTTCGAACACCGGGGAGCTGTTTTTT
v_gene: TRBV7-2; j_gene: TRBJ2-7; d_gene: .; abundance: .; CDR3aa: CASSHKSRGQYF; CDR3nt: TGTGCCAGCAGCCATAAAAGCCGGGGGCAGTACTTC
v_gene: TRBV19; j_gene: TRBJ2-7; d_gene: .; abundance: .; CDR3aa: CASSIGGNYEQYF; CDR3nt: TGTGCCAGTAGTATTGGGGGGAACTACGAGCAGTACTTC
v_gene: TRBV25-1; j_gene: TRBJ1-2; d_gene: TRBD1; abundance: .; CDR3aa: CASKGQGVGYTF; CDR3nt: TGTGCCAGCAAGGGACAGGGGGTGGGCTACACCTTC
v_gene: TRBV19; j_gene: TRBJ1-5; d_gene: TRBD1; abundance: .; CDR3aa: CASSTTGRTGDQPQHF; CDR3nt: TGTGCCAGTAGTACTACAGGGAGGACAGGGGATCAGCCCCAGCATTTT
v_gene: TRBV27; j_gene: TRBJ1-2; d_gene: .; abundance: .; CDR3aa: CASSATPGPYGYTF; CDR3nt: TGTGCCAGCAGTGCGACTCCAGGGCCCTATGGCTACACCTTC
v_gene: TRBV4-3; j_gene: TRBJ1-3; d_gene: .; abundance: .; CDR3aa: CASSQDGYFSGNTIYF; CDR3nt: TGCGCCAGCAGCCAAGACGGGTACTTCTCTGGAAACACCATATATTTT
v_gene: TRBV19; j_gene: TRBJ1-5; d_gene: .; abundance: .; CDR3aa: CASSIIRQVLWRPQHF; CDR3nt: TGTGCCAGTAGTATAATCCGGCAGGTCTTATGGCGGCCCCAGCATTTT
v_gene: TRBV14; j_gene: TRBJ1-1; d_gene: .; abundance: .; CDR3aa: CASSPAGFAEAFF; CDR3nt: TGTGCCAGCAGCCCAGCCGGGTTCGCAGAAGCTTTCTTT
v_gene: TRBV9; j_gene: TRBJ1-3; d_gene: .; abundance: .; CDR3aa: CASSVTWRDTIYF; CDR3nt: TGTGCCAGCAGCGTAACCTGGCGGGACACCATATATTTT
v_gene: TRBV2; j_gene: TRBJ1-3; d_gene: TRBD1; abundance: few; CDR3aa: CASRQGASGNTIYF; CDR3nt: TGTGCCAGCAGACAGGGGGCATCTGGAAACACCATATATTTT
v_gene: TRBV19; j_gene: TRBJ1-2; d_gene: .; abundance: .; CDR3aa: CASRTGGQANYGYTF; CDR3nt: TGTGCCAGTCGTACCGGCGGGCAGGCGAACTATGGCTACACCTTC
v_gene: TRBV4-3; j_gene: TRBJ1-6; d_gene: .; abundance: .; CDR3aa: CASSLGRGTTSPLHF; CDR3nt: TGCGCCAGCAGCCTTGGGAGGGGAACCACCTCACCCCTCCACTTT
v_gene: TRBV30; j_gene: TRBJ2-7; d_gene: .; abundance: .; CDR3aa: CAWSAYYEQYF; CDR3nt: TGTGCCTGGAGCGCCTACTACGAGCAGTACTTC
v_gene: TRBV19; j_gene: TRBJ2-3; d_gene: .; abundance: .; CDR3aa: CASSTRTTSDTQYF; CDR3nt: TGTGCCAGTAGTACCAGGACTACCTCAGATACGCAGTATTTT
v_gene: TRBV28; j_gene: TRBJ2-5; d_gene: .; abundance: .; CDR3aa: CASRGQETQYF; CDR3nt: TGTGCCAGCAGGGGGCAGGAGACCCAGTACTTC
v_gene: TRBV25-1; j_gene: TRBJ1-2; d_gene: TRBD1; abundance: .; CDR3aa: CASIGQGNYGYTF; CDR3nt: TGTGCCAGCATCGGACAGGGGAACTATGGCTACACCTTC
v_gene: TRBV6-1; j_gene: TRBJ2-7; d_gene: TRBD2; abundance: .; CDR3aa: CASSDGAGFYEQYF; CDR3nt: TGTGCCAGCAGTGATGGAGCGGGATTTTACGAGCAGTACTTC
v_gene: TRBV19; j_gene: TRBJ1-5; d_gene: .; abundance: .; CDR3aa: CASSQTWGNQPQHF; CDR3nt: TGTGCCAGTAGTCAGACTTGGGGCAATCAGCCCCAGCATTTT
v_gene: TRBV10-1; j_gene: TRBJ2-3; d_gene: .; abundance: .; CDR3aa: CASSESTGYTQYF; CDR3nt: TGCGCCAGCAGTGAATCGACCGGGTATACGCAGTATTTT
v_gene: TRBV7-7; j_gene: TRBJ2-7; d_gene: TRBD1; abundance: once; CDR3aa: CASSRDRAYEQYF; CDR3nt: TGTGCTAGCAGCCGGGACAGGGCCTACGAGCAGTACTTC
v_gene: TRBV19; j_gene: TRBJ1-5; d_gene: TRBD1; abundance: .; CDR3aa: CASSVGTAYQPQHF; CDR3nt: TGTGCCAGTAGTGTCGGGACAGCCTATCAGCCCCAGCATTTT
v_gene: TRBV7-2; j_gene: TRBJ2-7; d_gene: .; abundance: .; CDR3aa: CASSLDAAYEQYF; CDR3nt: TGTGCCAGCAGCTTAGACGCGGCCTACGAGCAGTACTTC
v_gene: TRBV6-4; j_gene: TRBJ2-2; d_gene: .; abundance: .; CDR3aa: CASSEQGTGELFF; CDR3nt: TGTGCCAGCAGTGAACAGGGCACCGGGGAGCTGTTTTTT
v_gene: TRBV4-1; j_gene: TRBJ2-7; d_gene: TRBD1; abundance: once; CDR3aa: CASSPSTGGAHTYEQYF; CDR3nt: TGCGCCAGCAGCCCCTCGACAGGGGGCGCCCACACCTACGAGCAGTACTTC
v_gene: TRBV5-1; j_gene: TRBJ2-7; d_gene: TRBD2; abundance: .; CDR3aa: CASSLVASGSEQYF; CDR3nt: TGCGCCAGCAGCTTGGTGGCTAGCGGGAGCGAGCAGTACTTC
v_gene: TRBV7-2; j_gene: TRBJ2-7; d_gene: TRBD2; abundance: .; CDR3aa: CASSLAGGPYEQYF; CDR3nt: TGTGCCAGCAGCTTAGCGGGAGGGCCCTACGAGCAGTACTTC
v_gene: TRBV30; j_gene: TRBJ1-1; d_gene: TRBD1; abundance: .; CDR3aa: CASDRGLNTEAFF; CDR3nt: TGTGCCTCGGACAGGGGGTTGAACACTGAAGCTTTCTTT
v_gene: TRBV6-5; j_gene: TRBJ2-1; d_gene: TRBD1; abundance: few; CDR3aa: CASSQMTGYNEQFF; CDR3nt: TGTGCCAGCAGTCAAATGACAGGGTACAATGAGCAGTTCTTC
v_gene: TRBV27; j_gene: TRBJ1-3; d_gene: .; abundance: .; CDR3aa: CASMDRAESGNTIYF; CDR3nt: TGTGCCAGCATGGACAGAGCAGAATCCGGAAACACCATATATTTT
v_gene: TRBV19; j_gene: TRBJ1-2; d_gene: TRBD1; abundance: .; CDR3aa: CASSPGQGNYGYTF; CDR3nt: TGTGCCAGTAGTCCGGGACAGGGGAATTATGGCTACACCTTC
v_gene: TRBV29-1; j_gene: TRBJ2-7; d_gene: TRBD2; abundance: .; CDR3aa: CSVRGLAGEGYEQYF; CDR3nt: TGCAGCGTTAGGGGGCTAGCGGGAGAGGGCTACGAGCAGTACTTC
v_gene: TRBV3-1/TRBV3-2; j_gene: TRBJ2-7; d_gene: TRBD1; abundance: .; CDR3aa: CASSHTGTGGDEQYF; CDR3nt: TGTGCCAGCAGTCATACCGGGACAGGGGGCGACGAGCAGTACTTC
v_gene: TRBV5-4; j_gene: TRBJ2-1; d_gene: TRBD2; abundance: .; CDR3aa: CASSLGGLLSGSFNEQFF; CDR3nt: TGTGCCAGCAGCTTGGGAGGTTTATTAAGCGGGAGTTTTAATGAGCAGTTCTTC